This entry is about one T cell receptor (delta chain). The protein that TCRdb holds for this DNA derives from a much larger clone and differs from the translated DNA at residue 4, which likely indicates a read error; the protein shown here is translated from the DNA. TCRdb re-called clones from the reads via CATT. The sample holds fewer than 4,500 delta-chain clones, 0.64% seen once. This sample is drawn from a study of gamma-delta chains in newborns, infants, children. The wider study: Microbial exposure reportedly drives polyclonal innate γδ T cell expansion after birth.

Germline loops: CDR1 GEAIGNYY, CDR2 EKD. The V end lost 5 bases, the J end lost 2 bases, and 26 bases lay between the germline ends. The CDR3 has 18 residues. Source material: blood. The clonotype originates from a child who was a newborn, infant or young child, either healthy, febrile or measles-vaccinated (not recorded which). The chain recombines TRDV2 with TRDJ1; no clear D gene. The CDR3 DNA sequence: TGTGCCTGTGGCACAGCCGACACCCGGGACCCGGGGACCGATAAACTCATCTTT. Its protein is CACGTADTRDPGTDKLIF.